These 8 T cell receptor beta chains came from one sample sequenced in a study of blood T cell repertoires in COVID-19. The assay was immunoSEQ multiplex PCR, and TCRdb's table has in-frame clones only and misses some. This sample has 200,000 or so clones, with around four fifths found just once. Sequenced sample: peripheral blood. The receptors stem from a human donor in a cohort sampled during active COVID-19.

About this clone: One end of the junction does not line up with germline, which may come from a read error. The chain joins TRBV30 to TRBJ2-3; maybe TRBD1 (6 bases). Germline lookup yields CDR1 GTSNPN and CDR2 SVGIG (reference sequence). This CDR3 is 12 amino acids long. CDR3 in amino acids: CAWRAPGTQDFF. CDR3 nucleotides: TGTGCCTGGAGGGCCCCCGGGACACAAGACTTTTTT.

The J gene is TRBJ2-7, the V gene TRBV4-2; D is undetermined. V was clipped by 5 bases and J by 0 bases, with 11 bases between them. The CDR3 extends over 14 amino acids. CDR1 is LGHNA and CDR2 is YNFKEQ in the germline V gene. The CDR3 sequence: CASSISDTSYEQYF. CDR3 nucleotides: TGTGCCAGCAGCATCAGCGATACCTCCTACGAGCAGTACTTC.

The chain employs TRBV3-1 (or the pseudogene TRBV3-2) and TRBJ1-1, with TRBD1 identical over 7 bases. Germline V gives CDR1 LGHDT, CDR2 YNNKEL (reference sequence). V dropped 1 base and J dropped 4; count of bases not matched to a gene: 3. The CDR3 sequence is 14 residues long. This CDR3 reads CASSQVPGGTEAFF. The CDR3 nucleotides read TGTGCCAGCAGCCAAGTTCCAGGGGGCACTGAAGCTTTCTTT.

The chain is built from TRBV19 and TRBJ1-5, with D tentatively TRBD1 (5 bases). The CDR3 loop spans 16 amino acids. V shed 3 bases and J shed 0 bases, with 12 bases lying between them. Looked up from germline, CDR1 is LNHDA and CDR2 is SQIVND (reference sequence). CDR3 in amino acids: CASSITGSASNQPQHF. The CDR3, as DNA: TGTGCCAGTAGTATTACAGGCTCGGCTAGCAATCAGCCCCAGCATTTT.

The rearrangement links TRBV5-1 to TRBJ1-2; tentatively, D is TRBD1 (5 bases). With 0 bases removed from V and 5 bases from J, the gap between germline ends came to 11 bases. Germline V gene sequence: CDR1 SGHRS, CDR2 YFSETQ. This CDR3 has 14 amino acids. CDR3: CASSLESGPYGYTF. The CDR3 region has the DNA TGCGCCAGCAGCTTGGAGTCAGGGCCATATGGCTACACCTTC.

The chain couples TRBV2 to TRBJ1-2; 10 bases are a match to TRBD1. The CDR3 loop spans 17 amino acids. Germline values: CDR1 SNHLY, CDR2 FYNNEI. J lost 2 bases, V lost 6 bases, and 12 bases had no gene match. CDR3 in DNA: TGTGCCAGCAGACGGGACAGGGGCCCAATCTTAAACTATGGCTACACCTTC. Translated: CASRRDRGPILNYGYTF.

V usage is TRBV19 and J usage is TRBJ2-2; the D gene is possibly TRBD1 (6 bases). CDR3 length: 15 residues. Germline V CDR1 and CDR2: LNHDA, SQIVND (reference sequence). V was cut by 5 bases and J by 5 bases, with 15 bases left in between. As DNA, the CDR3 is TGTGCCAGTAGTTTTTCAGGGGCCAAAACCGGGGAGCTGTTTTTT. Protein product: CASSFSGAKTGELFF.

The chain uses TRBV9 and TRBJ1-2; D is unclear. The V gene's germline CDR1 is SGDLS and CDR2 YYNGEE. The length of the CDR3 is 13 residues. V was shortened by 4 bases and J by 2 bases, with 9 bases between the two germline ends. The CDR3 DNA reads TGTGCCAGCAGCCCCATGTCCAACTATGGCTACACCTTC. Its translation is CASSPMSNYGYTF.